The clone carrying this TCR beta chain appeared once. Its antigen is unknown. A read error is possible here, since a much larger clone lies one base away. This CDR3 has 12 amino acids. Deletions cut 7 bases from V and 13 bases from J, with 17 bases between. The data were obtained in a study of blood T cells in healthy people across ages. Overall study context: Researchers report that template switching captured about one barcoded beta molecule per two T cells.

Combining a sample-barcoded 5' primer with a J-beta primer mix, a second PCR ran for roughly 7 to 11 cycles. With 12 random nucleotides, a template-switch adaptor tagged each individual cDNA molecule. TCRdb reprocessed the 5' RACE reads via MiXCR and lists one record per CDR3 protein. The sample records around 1,100,000 distinct CDR3 sequences, 35% to 45% being singletons. Study observations and caveats: Both naive CD4+ cell counts and diversity were greater in long-lived donors than in aged donors. Bulk PBMC profiling left naive and antigen-experienced comparisons inconclusive.

Input material: blood. The rearrangement links TRBV12-3 or TRBV12-4 to TRBJ2-1; D not certain. The receptor was isolated from a man aged 18 to 29 in good health. The CDR3 sequence: CASIPPTRSQFF. The CDR3 DNA is TGTGCCAGCATTCCCCCGACTCGTTCTCAGTTCTTC.